Below, 10 T cell receptor beta chains from the same sample are listed, as sequenced in a study of cytotoxic CD8 clonotypes in ibrutinib-treated CLL (dated by TCRdb to about 2021). The method was the immunoSEQ multiplex PCR assay. In TCRdb, the immuneACCESS table is reduced to in-frame sequences with V and J assigned. These tables do not hold every clone; where another copy was compared, an unresolved V gene accounts for under half, and the others remain unexplained. This sample comprises 300,000 or so clones, 67% of them detected only once. Roughly 6.3% of the sample comes from the top ten. The sample consisted of PBMCs, taken after 36 months of ibrutinib treatment. The source is a human donor with chronic lymphocytic leukemia.

V usage is TRBV7-2 and J usage is TRBJ2-3; 9 bases line up with TRBD1. V lost 4 bases to trimming and J lost 2 bases; unmatched junction nucleotides: 4. The length of the CDR3 is 15 residues. Germline CDR1 is SGHTA and CDR2 is FQGNSA. CDR3 bases: TGTGCCAGCAGCTCGGACAGGGGTGTCACAGATACGCAGTATTTT. It is translated as CASSSDRGVTDTQYF.

This clone is a singleton in its sample. The chain has TRBV2 and TRBJ2-2, with no clear D. The CDR3 is made up of 15 amino acids. The germline V and J ends were trimmed by 6 bases and 1 base, with 12 bases remaining between them. Germline CDR1 SNHLY, CDR2 FYNNEI. The CDR3 here is CASSVTARNTGELFF. CDR3 coding DNA: TGTGCCAGCAGCGTTACTGCCAGGAACACCGGGGAGCTGTTTTTT.

The genes are TRBV6-5 and TRBJ1-3; TRBD1 agrees at 7 bases. V gave up 4 bases and J gave up 5 bases; unmatched junction bases: 8. This CDR3 has 15 residues. From germline, CDR1 is MNHEY and CDR2 SVGAGI. For the CDR3, the DNA is TGTGCCAGCAGTTCGCAGGGACAGCTGAGAAACACCATATATTTT. Translated: CASSSQGQLRNTIYF.

Here the CDR3 DNA reads TGTGCCAGCAGCTACCAGGGGGCGAATACAGCCTACGAGCAGTACTTC. Translated: CASSYQGANTAYEQYF. The gene calls are TRBV5-8 and TRBJ2-7; TRBD1 matches at 8 bases. The CDR3 loop spans 16 amino acids. The V gene's germline CDR1 is SGHTS and CDR2 YDEGEE. J gave up 2 bases and V 3 bases, and 10 bases lay outside the gene matches. Full variable domain (outside the CDR3, taken from reference TRBV5-8 and TRBJ2-7): EAGVTQSPTHLIKTRGQQATLRCSPISGHTSVYWYQQALGLGLQFLLWYDEGEERNRGNFPPRFSGRQFPNYSSELNVNALELEDSALYLCASSYQGANTAYEQYFGPGTRLTVT.

CDR3 bases: TGTGCCAGCAGGACCGGGACAGGGATCGAGACCCAGTACTTC. It encodes CASRTGTGIETQYF. The genes are TRBV28 and TRBJ2-5, with 9 bases identical to TRBD1. CDR3 size: 14 residues. Germline CDR1 and CDR2: MDHEN and SYDVKM. V was clipped by 6 bases and J by 5 bases; unmatched bases: 7.

This sequence joins TRBV6-5 and TRBJ1-1; a weak D match, TRBD1 (5 bases). This CDR3 is built from 14 residues. Germline V gene lookup returns CDR1 MNHEY and CDR2 SVGAGI. The ends were cut back, 4 bases at V and 1 base at J, with 10 bases in the middle. CDR3 sequence (DNA): TGTGCCAGCAGTTCCCCGGGGGGGAACACTGAAGCTTTCTTT. Translating it yields CASSSPGGNTEAFF.

The chain's CDR3 is CASKPDGTSGTMTYEQYF. The CDR3 DNA sequence: TGTGCCAGCAAGCCCGATGGGACTAGCGGGACCATGACCTACGAGCAGTACTTC. This chain connects TRBV5-4 to TRBJ2-7; 13 positions match TRBD2. V lost 6 bases, J lost 2 bases, and 14 bases stayed unmatched. There are 18 residues in the CDR3. Germline V gene data show CDR1 as SGHNT and CDR2 as YYREEE (reference sequence). The entire variable domain, with the rest obtained from reference TRBV5-4 and TRBJ2-7, is as follows: ETGVTQSPTHLIKTRGQQVTLRCSSQSGHNTVSWYQQALGQGPQFIFQYYREEENGRGNFPPRFSGLQFPNYSSELNVNALELDDSALYLCASKPDGTSGTMTYEQYFGPGTRLTVT.

This chain connects TRBV5-4 to TRBJ1-6; D is undetermined. The length of the CDR3 is 18 residues. V was clipped by 4 bases and J by 0 bases, with 17 bases between them. Germline-derived CDR1 and CDR2 are SGHNT and YYREEE (reference sequence). CDR3 amino acids: CASSPDRALFSYNSPLHF. Written as DNA, the CDR3 is TGTGCCAGCAGCCCTGACCGGGCCTTATTCTCCTATAATTCACCCCTCCACTTT.

This sequence joins TRBV23-1 and TRBJ2-7; 7 bases map to TRBD1. TRBV23-1 is recorded as an ORF, its role being uncertain. This CDR3 contains 14 residues. With 3 bases clipped from V and 4 bases from J, the junction kept 6 bases outside the gene matches. CDR3 in DNA: TGCGCCAGCAGTCATGGGACAGAAGCGTACGAGCAGTACTTC. This sequence encodes CASSHGTEAYEQYF.

This clone was recorded once. The CDR3 reads CASSPSGTSWRETQYF. In nucleotides, the CDR3 is TGTGCCAGCAGCCCGTCCGGGACTAGCTGGCGAGAGACCCAGTACTTC. The chain carries TRBV13 and TRBJ2-5; 9 bases map to TRBD2. CDR3 length equals 16 residues. In germline, CDR1 is PRHDT, CDR2 FYEKMQ (reference sequence). J was trimmed by 4 bases and V by 5 bases; bases with no gene match: 11.